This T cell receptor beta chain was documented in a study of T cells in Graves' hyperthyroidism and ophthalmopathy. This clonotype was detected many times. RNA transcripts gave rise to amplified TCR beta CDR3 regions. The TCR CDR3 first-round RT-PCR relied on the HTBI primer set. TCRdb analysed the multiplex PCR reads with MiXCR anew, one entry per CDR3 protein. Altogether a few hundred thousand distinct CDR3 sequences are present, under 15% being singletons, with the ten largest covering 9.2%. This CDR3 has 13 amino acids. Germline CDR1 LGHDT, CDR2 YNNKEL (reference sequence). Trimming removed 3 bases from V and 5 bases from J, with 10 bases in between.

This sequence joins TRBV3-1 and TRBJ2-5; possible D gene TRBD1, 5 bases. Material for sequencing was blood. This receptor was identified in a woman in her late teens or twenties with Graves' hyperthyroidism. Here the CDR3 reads CASSHRAGETQYF. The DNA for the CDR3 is TGTGCCAGCAGCCACAGGGCCGGGGAGACCCAGTACTTC.